The 17 T cell receptor beta chains in this list originate from one sample, sequenced in a study of T cell responses to AZD1222 COVID-19 vaccine. Profiling relied on immunoSEQ multiplex PCR, and the TCRdb table lists in-frame clones only, not all of them. This repertoire shows 150,000 or so clones, roughly nine tenths found once; its top ten account for 15% to 20%. Sequenced material: peripheral blood, taken on day 0 of AZD1222 vaccination. These receptors were obtained from an adult in good health.

The rearrangement uses TRBV24-1 and TRBJ2-5; the D is unclear. This CDR3 is 11 amino acids long. V lost 7 bases and J 7 bases, leaving 9 bases between the germline ends. Germline V gene data show CDR1 as KGHDR and CDR2 as SFDVKD. CDR3 loop: CATSSKGTQYF. The CDR3 bases are TGTGCCACCAGCTCAAAGGGGACCCAGTACTTC.

V gene TRBV30 combines with J gene TRBJ1-6; D gene unclear. Germline-derived CDR1 and CDR2 are GTSNPN and SVGIG (reference sequence). This CDR3 comprises 14 residues. Trimming shortened V by 3 bases and J by 4 bases, and 10 bases separated the two germline ends. The CDR3 spells CAWRSRGYNSPLHF. The CDR3 DNA reads as TGTGCCTGGAGGTCCCGGGGTTATAATTCACCCCTCCACTTT. Full variable domain (outside the CDR3, taken from reference TRBV30 and TRBJ1-6): SQTIHQWPATLVQPVGSPLSLECTVEGTSNPNLYWYRQAAGRGLQLLFYSVGIGQISSEVPQNLSASRPQDRQFILSSKKLLLSDSGFYLCAWRSRGYNSPLHFGNGTRLTVT.

CDR3 nucleotides: TGTGCCAGTAGATGGAAGACAGGGGGCGAGATTAGCAATCAGCCCCAGCATTTT. Encoded protein: CASRWKTGGEISNQPQHF. The chain couples TRBV19 to TRBJ1-5, with TRBD1 matching over 10 bases. V lost 6 bases and J lost 0; bases outside the gene matches: 11. The CDR3 covers 18 residues. CDR1 is LNHDA and CDR2 is SQIVND in the germline V gene (reference sequence).

V usage is TRBV18 and J usage is TRBJ1-2; 7 bases line up with TRBD1. The germline V gene encodes CDR1 KGHSH and CDR2 LQKENI. V lost 1 base to trimming and J lost 4 bases; unmatched junction nucleotides: 6. This CDR3 comprises 15 residues. CDR3 nucleotide sequence: TGTGCCAGCTCACCACTAAACAGGGGCTCCTATGGCTACACCTTC. Its protein product is CASSPLNRGSYGYTF.

This clone occurred once. The chain joins TRBV29-1 to TRBJ1-2; 11 bases fit TRBD1. With V trimmed by 4 bases and J by 6 bases, 7 bases remained unmatched. The CDR3 totals 14 residues. Germline-derived CDR1 and CDR2 are SQVTM and ANQGSEA. CDR3 loop: CSVVIGQGANGYTF. CDR3 bases: TGCAGCGTTGTTATCGGACAGGGGGCAAATGGCTACACCTTC.

V gene TRBV10-3 combines with J gene TRBJ2-2, with 9 bases that match TRBD1. This CDR3 is built from 15 residues. Losses at the gene ends were 7 bases for V and 2 bases for J; bases not matched to a gene: 5. Germline V lookup: CDR1 ENHRY, CDR2 SYGVKD. The CDR3 loop reads CAIMPGQGNTGELFF. CDR3 DNA: TGTGCCATCATGCCGGGACAGGGTAACACCGGGGAGCTGTTTTTT.

V and J are TRBV4-3 and TRBJ2-2; TRBD1 agrees at 9 bases. The CDR3 length is 17 residues. Germline lookup yields CDR1 LGHNA and CDR2 YSLEER. Germline trimming cut 3 bases from V and 0 bases from J; bases unmatched to any gene: 5. The CDR3 DNA reads TGCGCCAGCAGCCATCCTACAGGGGGCCCGAACACCGGGGAGCTGTTTTTT. Translating it yields CASSHPTGGPNTGELFF.

The chain couples TRBV24-1 to TRBJ2-1; D gene ambiguous. This CDR3 spans 12 amino acids. Trimming took 8 bases from V and 3 from J, leaving 7 bases between them. Germline V gene sequence: CDR1 KGHDR, CDR2 SFDVKD. CDR3 DNA: TGTGCCACCAAAGGAAACTACAATGAGCAGTTCTTC. This encodes CATKGNYNEQFF.

The chain links TRBV19 to TRBJ1-5; D may be TRBD1 (6 bases). The V and J ends lost 7 bases and 4 bases respectively, with 14 bases between them. The germline V gene encodes CDR1 LNHDA and CDR2 SQIVND (reference sequence). The CDR3 length is 14 residues. In DNA, the CDR3 is TGTGCCAGTACCATGACAGGAGGGAATCAGCCCCAGCATTTT. This sequence encodes CASTMTGGNQPQHF.

The chain has TRBV7-6 and TRBJ1-4; TRBD1 is a possible D gene (6 bases). Germline V CDR1 and CDR2: SGHVS, FNYEAQ. The CDR3 loop spans 14 amino acids. V dropped 5 bases and J dropped 8 bases, with 15 bases sitting between them. The CDR3: CASSNPHTGEKLFF. Here the CDR3 DNA reads TGTGCCAGCAGCAACCCCCATACAGGGGAAAAACTGTTTTTT. Full variable domain (remainder filled in from reference TRBV7-6 and TRBJ1-4): GAGVSQSPRYKVTKRGQDVALRCDPISGHVSLYWYRQALGQGPEFLTYFNYEAQQDKSGLPNDRFSAERPEGSISTLTIQRTEQRDSAMYRCASSNPHTGEKLFFGSGTQLSVL.

The rearrangement uses TRBV5-1 and TRBJ1-1, with no clear D. The V gene's germline CDR1 is SGHRS and CDR2 YFSETQ. V gave up 0 bases and J gave up 1 base, with 10 bases separating them. The CDR3 runs 15 residues. CDR3 nucleotides: TGCGCCAGCAGCTTGGTGTCGGAGAAGAACACTGAAGCTTTCTTT. Its translation: CASSLVSEKNTEAFF.

The CDR3 region is CATGAGGGLDTQYF. CDR3 sequence (DNA): TGTGCCACCGGAGCGGGAGGGGGCTTAGATACGCAGTATTTT. V is TRBV2 and J is TRBJ2-3, with 10 bases fitting TRBD2. The CDR3 runs to 14 residues. Germline V gives CDR1 SNHLY, CDR2 FYNNEI. The trim removed 10 bases at V and 5 bases at J, leaving 9 bases unmatched.

This rearrangement joins TRBV12-3 or TRBV12-4 to TRBJ1-2; D remains ambiguous. The CDR3 spans 13 residues. Trimming removed 3 bases at V and 4 bases at J, with 9 bases between. The CDR3 DNA reads as TGTGCCAGCAGTTTTTCAGGACTCTATGGCTACACCTTC. This translates into CASSFSGLYGYTF.

The rearrangement uses TRBV5-1 and TRBJ2-2, with D perhaps being TRBD1 or TRBD2 (5 bases each). The V end lost 1 base, the J end lost 10 bases, and 14 bases lay between the germline ends. The CDR3 runs to 14 residues. Germline V gene data show CDR1 as SGHRS and CDR2 as YFSETQ. The DNA of the CDR3 is TGCGCCAGCAGCTTGTCGGGACGCTTGGAGGAGCTGTTTTTT. Translated: CASSLSGRLEELFF. The entire variable domain, with the rest obtained from reference TRBV5-1 and TRBJ2-2, is as follows: KAGVTQTPRYLIKTRGQQVTLSCSPISGHRSVSWYQQTPGQGLQFLFEYFSETQRNKGNFPGRFSGRQFSNSRSEMNVSTLELGDSALYLCASSLSGRLEELFFGEGSRLTVL.

The V gene is TRBV18, the J gene TRBJ1-2; 8 positions match TRBD1. The CDR3 is 14 residues long. The germline CDR1 and CDR2 sequences are KGHSH and LQKENI. J was trimmed by 4 bases and V by 6 bases; bases with no gene match: 7. DNA for the CDR3: TGTGCCAGCTCCCCTGGACAGGGATCCTATGGCTACACCTTC. Its translation: CASSPGQGSYGYTF.

This clone is a singleton in its sample. The chain is built from TRBV9 and TRBJ2-6; no clear D. Germline CDR1 and CDR2: SGDLS and YYNGEE. Trimming pared 0 bases from V and 4 bases from J, leaving 5 bases between. CDR3 size: 14 residues. DNA for the CDR3: TGTGCCAGCAGCGTAGAAGAGGGGGCCAACGTCCTGACTTTC. Residues: CASSVEEGANVLTF.

V usage is TRBV3-1 (or the pseudogene TRBV3-2) and J usage is TRBJ1-2, with a weak D call TRBD1 (5 bases). Germline V gene data show CDR1 as LGHDT and CDR2 as YNNKEL (reference sequence). The length of the CDR3 is 13 residues. V was pared by 4 bases and J by 4 bases, with 10 bases between. CDR3 sequence: CASSPRGVYGYTF. CDR3 nucleotides: TGTGCCAGCAGCCCCCGGGGGGTCTATGGCTACACCTTC.